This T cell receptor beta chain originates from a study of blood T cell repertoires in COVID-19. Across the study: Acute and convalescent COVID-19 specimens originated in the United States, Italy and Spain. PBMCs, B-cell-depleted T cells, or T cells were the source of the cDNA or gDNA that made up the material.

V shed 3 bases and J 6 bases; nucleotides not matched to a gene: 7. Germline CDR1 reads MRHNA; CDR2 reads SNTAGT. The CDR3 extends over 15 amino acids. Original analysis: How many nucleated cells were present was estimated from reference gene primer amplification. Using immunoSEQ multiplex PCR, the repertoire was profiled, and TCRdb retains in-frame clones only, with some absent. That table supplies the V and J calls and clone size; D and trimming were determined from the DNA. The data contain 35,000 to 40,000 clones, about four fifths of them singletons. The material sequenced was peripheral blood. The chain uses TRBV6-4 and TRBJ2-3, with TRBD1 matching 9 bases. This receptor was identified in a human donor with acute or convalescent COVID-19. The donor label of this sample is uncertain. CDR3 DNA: TGTGCCAGCAGTGAACAGGGGGCCGGAGTCGATACGCAGTATTTT. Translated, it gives CASSEQGAGVDTQYF.